The 26 T cell receptor beta chains listed next were all sequenced from one sample in a study of Ad26.COV2.S vaccination and SARS-CoV-2 variants. As to treatment: around 19 received Ad26.COV2.S at low or high dose, single or two shots; about 5 received placebo; per-sample allocation not given. The investigators took samples on day 63 after the first vaccine or placebo injection. Data came from immunoSEQ multiplex PCR; TCRdb stores just in-frame clones and leaves some out. The sample contains approximately 410,000 clones, 92% of which appear only once. The input for sequencing was peripheral blood, taken in a trial of Ad26.COV2.S vaccine versus placebo. The receptors here all came from a person between 18 and 65 years old who received the Ad26.COV2.S COVID-19 vaccine or a placebo.

The chain couples TRBV6-5 to TRBJ2-1; D is unclear. There are 14 residues in the CDR3. V dropped 2 bases and J dropped 3 bases, with 8 bases sitting between them. CDR1 MNHEY and CDR2 SVGAGI come from the germline V gene. In DNA form, the CDR3 reads TGTGCCAGCAGTTACGGTATAAACTACAATGAGCAGTTCTTC. Its translation: CASSYGINYNEQFF.

The chain has TRBV7-2 and TRBJ2-5; the D is unclear. Per the germline V gene, CDR1 is SGHTA and CDR2 is FQGNSA. Trimming shortened V by 1 base and J by 2 bases, and 11 bases separated the two germline ends. This CDR3 spans 15 amino acids. DNA of the CDR3: TGTGCCAGCAGCTTAGGGCTGGCGATACAAGAGACCCAGTACTTC. It codes for CASSLGLAIQETQYF.

This sequence joins TRBV15 and TRBJ1-2; D not resolved. This CDR3 spans 13 amino acids. Trimming took off 5 bases at V and 8 bases at J, with 15 bases between the two ends. The germline V gene has CDR1 LNHNV and CDR2 YYDKDF (reference sequence). In DNA, the CDR3 is TGTGCCACCAGCCCTGACCGCTGGGAGGGCTACACCTTC. Protein sequence: CATSPDRWEGYTF.

The rearrangement links TRBV6-6 to TRBJ2-2; the match to TRBD1 covers 7 bases. Trimming cost V 5 bases and J 6 bases; bases outside gene matches: 21. CDR3 length: 19 residues. Per the germline V gene, CDR1 is MNHNY and CDR2 is SVGAGI (reference sequence). The CDR3 here is CASSLTPGQPVMGAGELFF. In DNA form, the CDR3 reads TGTGCCAGCAGTCTTACGCCGGGACAGCCTGTGATGGGTGCCGGGGAGCTGTTTTTT.

The count of this clone is one. The chain links TRBV11-2 to TRBJ2-7; a possible D gene is TRBD1 (5 bases). V lost 0 bases and J lost 0, with 15 bases in between. The CDR3 totals 17 residues. The germline V gene encodes CDR1 SGHAT and CDR2 FQNNGV. DNA of the CDR3: TGTGCCAGCAGCTTAGATACAGGCTTTACTTTCTCCTACGAGCAGTACTTC. Its protein is CASSLDTGFTFSYEQYF.

This clone was seen only once. The chain employs TRBV7-2 and TRBJ2-5, with 12 bases lining up with TRBD2. Germline V gene lookup returns CDR1 SGHTA and CDR2 FQGNSA. Germline trimming cut 4 bases from V and 4 bases from J; bases unmatched to any gene: 4. CDR3 length equals 15 residues. The CDR3 DNA follows: TGTGCCAGCAGCTCTAGCGGGGGGGCTGCAGAGACCCAGTACTTC. Translation: CASSSSGGAAETQYF.

This rearrangement joins TRBV19 to TRBJ1-5; 8 positions match TRBD1. Trimming removed 5 bases from V and 4 bases from J; junction bases left unmatched: 4. CDR3 length: 14 amino acids. Germline-derived CDR1 and CDR2 are LNHDA and SQIVND (reference sequence). The DNA of the CDR3 is TGTGCCAGTAGTTCGCAGGGGGCGAATCAGCCCCAGCATTTT. This codes for CASSSQGANQPQHF. The full variable domain, completed using reference TRBV19 and TRBJ1-5, is DGGITQSPKYLFRKEGQNVTLSCEQNLNHDAMYWYRQDPGQGLRLIYYSQIVNDFQKGDIAEGYSVSREKKESFPLTVTSAQKNPTAFYLCASSSQGANQPQHFGDGTRLSIL.

This chain joins TRBV23-1 and TRBJ2-6, with D hard to call. TRBV23-1 is labeled an ORF, and its function is uncertain. The CDR3 length is 20 residues. Trimming took off 0 bases at V and 2 bases at J, with 20 bases between the two ends. CDR3 nucleotides: TGCGCCAGCAGTCAATCAAGACAAAAGGGAAATTGCGCTGGGGCCAACGTCCTGACTTTC. Its translation: CASSQSRQKGNCAGANVLTF.

V gene TRBV19 combines with J gene TRBJ2-1; 9 bases are a match to TRBD1. V lost 7 bases and J lost 3; bases outside the gene matches: 7. The CDR3 is made up of 15 amino acids. The germline CDR1 and CDR2 sequences are LNHDA and SQIVND (reference sequence). CDR3 DNA sequence: TGTGCCAGTACCCGTCCGGGACAGGGCTACAATGAGCAGTTCTTC. This codes for CASTRPGQGYNEQFF. Using reference TRBV19 and TRBJ2-1 for the parts outside the CDR3, the full variable domain is DGGITQSPKYLFRKEGQNVTLSCEQNLNHDAMYWYRQDPGQGLRLIYYSQIVNDFQKGDIAEGYSVSREKKESFPLTVTSAQKNPTAFYLCASTRPGQGYNEQFFGPGTRLTVL.

The chain joins TRBV19 to TRBJ2-1; 7 nucleotides agree with TRBD2. The V segment lost 5 bases and the J segment 2 bases; nucleotides outside the gene matches: 3. There are 14 residues in the CDR3. Germline V gene lookup returns CDR1 LNHDA and CDR2 SQIVND (reference sequence). Here the CDR3 reads CASSHGGAYNEQFF. The DNA for the CDR3 is TGTGCCAGTAGTCATGGGGGGGCCTACAATGAGCAGTTCTTC.

This chain links TRBV7-7 with TRBJ2-3; the D is unclear. Germline assignment: CDR1 SSHAT and CDR2 FNYEAQ (reference sequence). The CDR3 contains 15 residues. Trimming stripped 0 bases from V and 2 bases from J, with 9 bases between. The CDR3 loop reads CASSLAGALTDTQYF. In nucleotides, the CDR3 is TGTGCCAGCAGCTTAGCAGGTGCCCTCACAGATACGCAGTATTTT.

This chain uses TRBV4-1 with TRBJ1-1; 8 positions agree with TRBD1. The CDR3 spans 15 residues. Germline V gene data show CDR1 as MGHRA and CDR2 as YSYEKL. V lost 9 bases, J lost 4 bases, and 13 bases stayed unmatched. CDR3 loop: CASQTVTGGFTEAFF. The CDR3 region has the DNA TGCGCCAGTCAAACCGTAACAGGGGGGTTCACTGAAGCTTTCTTT.

The rearrangement joins TRBV23-1 to TRBJ1-2, with D perhaps TRBD1 (5 bases). TRBV23-1 is reported as an ORF; its role is uncertain. This CDR3 contains 18 residues. Trimming pared 2 bases from V and 3 bases from J, leaving 22 bases between. The CDR3 sequence: CASSQILEGRVGDYGYTF. DNA for the CDR3: TGCGCCAGCAGTCAAATTCTTGAGGGCAGGGTTGGGGACTATGGCTACACCTTC.

The table lists this clone with a count of one. The chain joins TRBV9 to TRBJ1-2; D is ambiguous. The V end lost 4 bases, the J end lost 8 bases, and 15 bases lay between the germline ends. This CDR3 has 13 amino acids. The germline gives CDR1 SGDLS, CDR2 YYNGEE. The CDR3 DNA reads TGTGCCAGCAGCCCGACGTTGGCGCCCGGCTACACCTTC. Its protein product is CASSPTLAPGYTF.

This clone occurred a few times. The chain has TRBV7-8 and TRBJ2-3, with TRBD1 identical over 9 bases. The V gene end was trimmed by 1 base and the J gene end by 4 bases; junction bases not matched to a gene: 6. Germline CDR1 SGHVS, CDR2 FQNEAQ. The CDR3 is made up of 16 amino acids. In DNA form, the CDR3 reads TGTGCCAGCAGCTTAGTTGGGACAGGGCGACCAGATACGCAGTATTTT. Translated, it gives CASSLVGTGRPDTQYF.

This chain joins TRBV30 and TRBJ1-1, with D uncertain. Germline CDR1 GTSNPN, CDR2 SVGIG (reference sequence). The CDR3 contains 13 residues. Trimming removed 4 bases from V and 1 base from J, with 10 bases in between. CDR3 amino acids: CAWNRVQNTEAFF. The CDR3 region has the DNA TGTGCCTGGAACCGGGTCCAGAACACTGAAGCTTTCTTT.

The genes are TRBV19 and TRBJ1-1, with TRBD1 identical over 7 bases. V lost 6 bases to trimming and J lost 3 bases; unmatched junction nucleotides: 7. CDR3 size: 14 residues. Germline V gene data show CDR1 as LNHDA and CDR2 as SQIVND (reference sequence). The chain's CDR3 is CASRGAQGDTEAFF. The CDR3, as DNA: TGTGCCAGTAGAGGGGCGCAGGGGGACACTGAAGCTTTCTTT.

This clone was found once. V and J are TRBV28 and TRBJ2-7; 10 nucleotides align to TRBD2. The trim removed 5 bases at V and 3 bases at J, leaving 7 bases unmatched. The CDR3 spans 15 residues. Germline V gene sequence: CDR1 MDHEN, CDR2 SYDVKM. The CDR3 nucleotides are TGTGCCAGCAGTAGTAGCGGGGGGTCCCTCTACGAGCAGTACTTC. It encodes CASSSSGGSLYEQYF.

The CDR3 sequence: CASSPERAWTTYEQYF. The CDR3 DNA reads as TGCGCCAGCAGCCCTGAAAGGGCCTGGACTACCTACGAGCAGTACTTC. This chain uses TRBV5-1 with TRBJ2-7; a possible D gene is TRBD2 (6 bases). Germline assignment: CDR1 SGHRS and CDR2 YFSETQ. This CDR3 is 16 amino acids long. V was shortened by 4 bases and J by 2 bases, with 19 bases between the two germline ends.

The rearrangement links TRBV29-1 to TRBJ2-1; 15 bases map to TRBD2. V shed 7 bases and J 4 bases; nucleotides not matched to a gene: 11. This CDR3 comprises 17 residues. The germline V gene has CDR1 SQVTM and CDR2 ANQGSEA. The CDR3 loop reads CSGGQGTSGGIYNEQFF. The DNA of the CDR3 is TGCAGCGGTGGACAAGGGACTAGCGGGGGGATATACAATGAGCAGTTCTTC.

The chain has TRBV7-2 and TRBJ1-1; possibly TRBD1 for D (6 bases). The CDR3 length is 16 residues. The germline V gene has CDR1 SGHTA and CDR2 FQGNSA. With 1 base removed from V and 4 bases from J, the gap between germline ends came to 16 bases. CDR3 DNA sequence: TGTGCCAGCAGCTTAGGTGTATTAAGGGGGGGCACTGAAGCTTTCTTT. This codes for CASSLGVLRGGTEAFF. Complete variable domain (other parts from reference TRBV7-2 and TRBJ1-1): GAGVSQSPSNKVTEKGKDVELRCDPISGHTALYWYRQSLGQGLEFLIYFQGNSAPDKSGLPSDRFSAERTGGSVSTLTIQRTQQEDSAVYLCASSLGVLRGGTEAFFGQGTRLTVV.

This clone was found a few times. V gene TRBV6-1 combines with J gene TRBJ1-2; a weak D match, TRBD1 (6 bases). Per the germline V gene, CDR1 is MNHNS and CDR2 is SASEGT. This CDR3 has 14 amino acids. V was clipped by 2 bases and J by 4 bases, with 11 bases between them. The CDR3 DNA is TGTGCCAGCAGTGAAACGGACAGCCTCTATGGCTACACCTTC. Residues: CASSETDSLYGYTF.

The chain has TRBV9 and TRBJ1-6; no reliable D call. Trimming stripped 6 bases from V and 9 bases from J, with 16 bases between. The CDR3 spans 14 residues. Germline CDR1 reads SGDLS; CDR2 reads YYNGEE. The DNA for the CDR3 is TGTGCCAGCACCCCCGGTTTTTTTGGTTCACCCCTCCACTTT. Encoded protein: CASTPGFFGSPLHF.

V gene TRBV7-2 combines with J gene TRBJ2-3; perhaps TRBD1 as D (6 bases). The CDR3 totals 17 residues. V lost 4 bases to trimming and J lost 4 bases, with 21 bases between them. Germline V gives CDR1 SGHTA, CDR2 FQGNSA. The CDR3 spells CASSSPLGGTWADTQYF. The CDR3 DNA reads TGTGCCAGCAGCTCGCCCCTAGGGGGTACATGGGCAGATACGCAGTATTTT.

Of note for this clone: Different DNA sequences within this sample yield the same CDR3. V is TRBV19 and J is TRBJ2-7; no clear D gene. The V end was cut by 5 bases, the J end by 3 bases, with 8 bases between. This CDR3 comprises 12 residues. Germline V gene data show CDR1 as LNHDA and CDR2 as SQIVND (reference sequence). The CDR3 is CASSSLGYEQYF. The CDR3, as DNA: TGTGCCAGTAGTTCCCTCGGCTACGAGCAGTACTTC.

The V call is TRBV2, the J call TRBJ2-1, with 11 bases fitting TRBD2. Germline trimming cut 4 bases from V and 9 bases from J; bases unmatched to any gene: 8. Germline lookup yields CDR1 SNHLY and CDR2 FYNNEI. The length of the CDR3 is 15 residues. CDR3 region: CASSVRSGGEGEQFF. CDR3 DNA sequence: TGTGCCAGCAGTGTTCGTAGCGGGGGGGAGGGTGAGCAGTTCTTC.